The 3 T cell receptor beta chains given below trace back to one sample, sequenced in a study of shared clonotypes between healthy human individuals. The repertoire was sequenced with immunoSEQ multiplex PCR; TCRdb's copy has only in-frame clones and lacks some. The table has some 2,000,000 clones, 85% to 95% seen once. Input material: naive CD4+ T cells sorted from blood. As to subset: CD45RA+ positively selected. Receptors were obtained from a man between 18 and 35 years old in good health.

This clone was seen a single time. The chain joins TRBV9 to TRBJ2-6; 9 nucleotides agree with TRBD1. Germline values: CDR1 SGDLS, CDR2 YYNGEE. The CDR3 has 16 residues. Trimming removed 5 bases from V and 4 bases from J; junction bases left unmatched: 7. This CDR3 is CASSRTGVTGANVLTF. DNA of the CDR3: TGTGCCAGCAGTCGGACAGGGGTAACGGGGGCCAACGTCCTGACTTTC.

The chain couples TRBV5-4 to TRBJ1-4; D perhaps matches TRBD1 (6 bases). The germline V gene has CDR1 SGHNT and CDR2 YYREEE (reference sequence). The CDR3 has 18 residues. V lost 4 bases to trimming and J lost 0 bases, with 19 bases between them. The CDR3 DNA is TGTGCCAGCAGCCCTGGCCAGGGGATGGGTCCAACTAATGAAAAACTGTTTTTT. As protein: CASSPGQGMGPTNEKLFF.

The chain has TRBV7-9 and TRBJ2-1; D possibly matches TRBD1 or TRBD2 (6 bases each). The ends were cut back, 5 bases at V and 5 bases at J, with 19 bases in the middle. The CDR3 is made up of 16 amino acids. CDR1 is SEHNR and CDR2 is FQNEAQ in the germline V gene (reference sequence). In DNA, the CDR3 is TGTGCCAGCAGCCAGACAGGTGGACTAATAGACAATGAGCAGTTCTTC. As protein: CASSQTGGLIDNEQFF.